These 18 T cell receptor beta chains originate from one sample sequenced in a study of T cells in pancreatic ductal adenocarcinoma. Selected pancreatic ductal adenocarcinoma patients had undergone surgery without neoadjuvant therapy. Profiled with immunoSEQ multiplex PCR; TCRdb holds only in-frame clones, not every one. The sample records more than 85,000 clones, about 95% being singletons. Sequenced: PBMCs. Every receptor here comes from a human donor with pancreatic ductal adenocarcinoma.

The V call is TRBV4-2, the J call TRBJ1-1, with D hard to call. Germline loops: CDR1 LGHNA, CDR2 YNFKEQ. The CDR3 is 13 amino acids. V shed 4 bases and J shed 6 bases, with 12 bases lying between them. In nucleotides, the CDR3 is TGTGCCAGCAGCCGCGGGGAAGAATCTGAAGCTTTCTTT. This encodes CASSRGEESEAFF.

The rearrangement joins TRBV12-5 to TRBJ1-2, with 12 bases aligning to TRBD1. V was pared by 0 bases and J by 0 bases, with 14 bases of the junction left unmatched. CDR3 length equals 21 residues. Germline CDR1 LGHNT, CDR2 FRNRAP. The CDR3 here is CASGLVPSFGTGGLANYGYTF. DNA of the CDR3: TGTGCTAGTGGTTTGGTACCATCCTTCGGGACAGGGGGCCTAGCTAACTATGGCTACACCTTC.

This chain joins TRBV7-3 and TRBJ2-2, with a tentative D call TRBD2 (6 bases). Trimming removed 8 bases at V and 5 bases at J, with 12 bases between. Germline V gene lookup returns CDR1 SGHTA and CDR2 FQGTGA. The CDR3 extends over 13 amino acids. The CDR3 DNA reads TGTGCCAGCTCCTCAGGGAGGACCGGGGAGCTGTTTTTT. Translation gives CASSSGRTGELFF.

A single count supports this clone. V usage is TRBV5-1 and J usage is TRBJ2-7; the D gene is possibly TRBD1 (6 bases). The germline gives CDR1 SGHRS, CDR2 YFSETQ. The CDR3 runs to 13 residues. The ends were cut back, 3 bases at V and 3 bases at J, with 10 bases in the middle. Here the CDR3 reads CASSWGRFYEQYF. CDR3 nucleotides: TGCGCCAGCAGCTGGGGGCGGTTCTACGAGCAGTACTTC.

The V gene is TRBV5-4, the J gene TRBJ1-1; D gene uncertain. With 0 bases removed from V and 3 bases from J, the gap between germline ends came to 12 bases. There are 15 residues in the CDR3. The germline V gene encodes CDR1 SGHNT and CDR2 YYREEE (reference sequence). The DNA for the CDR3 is TGTGCCAGCAGCTTGGTTCCGGGTTATGACACTGAAGCTTTCTTT. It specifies CASSLVPGYDTEAFF.

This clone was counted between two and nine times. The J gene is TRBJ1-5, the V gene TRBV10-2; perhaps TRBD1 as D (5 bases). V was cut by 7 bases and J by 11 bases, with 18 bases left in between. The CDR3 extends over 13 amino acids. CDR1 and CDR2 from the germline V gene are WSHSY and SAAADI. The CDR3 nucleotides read TGCGCCAGCAAGGGGCAGCTCCTCGAAGCCCAGCATTTT. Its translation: CASKGQLLEAQHF.

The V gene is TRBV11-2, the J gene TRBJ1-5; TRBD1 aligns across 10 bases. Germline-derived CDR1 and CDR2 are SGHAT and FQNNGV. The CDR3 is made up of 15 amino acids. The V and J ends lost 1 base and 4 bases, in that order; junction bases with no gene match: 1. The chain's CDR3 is CASSLGGQGNQPQHF. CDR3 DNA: TGTGCCAGCAGCTTAGGGGGACAGGGGAATCAGCCCCAGCATTTT.

The CDR3 region is CASSLRQVPSTNQPQHF. CDR3 nucleotide sequence: TGTGCCAGCTCACTCAGACAGGTACCCTCGACCAATCAGCCCCAGCATTTT. The chain couples TRBV18 to TRBJ1-5; D possibly corresponds to TRBD1 (6 bases). The CDR3 length is 17 residues. Germline V lookup: CDR1 KGHSH, CDR2 LQKENI. V was pared by 4 bases and J by 3 bases, with 19 bases between. The full variable domain, rest sourced from reference TRBV18 and TRBJ1-5, is NAGVMQNPRHLVRRRGQEARLRCSPMKGHSHVYWYRQLPEEGLKFMVYLQKENIIDESGMPKERFSAEFPKEGPSILRIQQVVRGDSAAYFCASSLRQVPSTNQPQHFGDGTRLSIL.

The CDR3: CASSPPGHGEQFF. For the CDR3, the DNA is TGCGCCAGCAGCCCCCCTGGGCATGGTGAGCAGTTCTTC. V and J are TRBV5-1 and TRBJ2-1; no reliable D call. CDR1 and CDR2 from the germline V gene are SGHRS and YFSETQ. V lost 4 bases and J 9 bases, leaving 14 bases between the germline ends. The CDR3 contains 13 residues.

The CDR3 spells CAWSRGLGANEQFF. The CDR3 coding sequence is TGTGCCTGGAGTCGGGGACTAGGGGCCAATGAGCAGTTCTTC. The chain joins TRBV30 to TRBJ2-1; TRBD2 matches 8 bases. CDR1 is GTSNPN and CDR2 is SVGIG in the germline V gene (reference sequence). With V trimmed by 2 bases and J by 6 bases, 6 bases remained unmatched. The CDR3 contains 14 residues.

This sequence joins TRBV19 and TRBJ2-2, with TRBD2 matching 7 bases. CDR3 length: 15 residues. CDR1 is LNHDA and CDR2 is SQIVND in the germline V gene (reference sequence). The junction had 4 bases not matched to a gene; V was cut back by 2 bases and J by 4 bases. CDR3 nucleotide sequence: TGTGCCAGTAGTATACCAGCGGGAAGCACCGGGGAGCTGTTTTTT. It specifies CASSIPAGSTGELFF.

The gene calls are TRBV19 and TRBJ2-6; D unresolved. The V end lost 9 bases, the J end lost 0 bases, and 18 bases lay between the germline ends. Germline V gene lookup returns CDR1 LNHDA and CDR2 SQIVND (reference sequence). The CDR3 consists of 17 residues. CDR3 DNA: TGTGCCAGCCGGCGCCCTTACTCTAGCTCTGGGGCCAACGTCCTGACTTTC. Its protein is CASRRPYSSSGANVLTF.

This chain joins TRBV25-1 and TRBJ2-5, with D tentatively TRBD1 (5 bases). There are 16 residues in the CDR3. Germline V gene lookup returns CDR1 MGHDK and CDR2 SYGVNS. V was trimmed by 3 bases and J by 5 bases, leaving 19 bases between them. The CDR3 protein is CASSDRDGAPGETQYF. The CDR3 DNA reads TGTGCCAGCAGTGACAGGGATGGTGCCCCTGGGGAGACCCAGTACTTC.

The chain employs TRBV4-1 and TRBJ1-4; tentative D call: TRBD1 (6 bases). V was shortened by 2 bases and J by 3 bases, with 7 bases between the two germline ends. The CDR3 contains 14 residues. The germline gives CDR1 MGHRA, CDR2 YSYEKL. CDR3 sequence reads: CASSQQGPNEKLFF. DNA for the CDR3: TGCGCCAGCAGCCAACAGGGGCCTAATGAAAAACTGTTTTTT.

CDR3 sequence reads: CASSPGGGLYGYTF. In DNA form, the CDR3 reads TGTGCCAGCAGCCCGGGAGGCGGCCTCTATGGCTACACCTTC. The V gene is TRBV6-1, the J gene TRBJ1-2; unclear D gene. CDR1 and CDR2 from the germline V gene are MNHNS and SASEGT. Trimming pared 6 bases from V and 4 bases from J, leaving 15 bases between. This CDR3 has 14 amino acids.

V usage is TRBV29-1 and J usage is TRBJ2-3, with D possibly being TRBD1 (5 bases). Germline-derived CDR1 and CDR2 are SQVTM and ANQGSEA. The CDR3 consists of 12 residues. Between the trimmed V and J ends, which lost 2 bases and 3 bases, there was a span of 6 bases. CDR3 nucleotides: TGCAGCGTTGAAAGACAGACAGATACGCAGTATTTT. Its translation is CSVERQTDTQYF.

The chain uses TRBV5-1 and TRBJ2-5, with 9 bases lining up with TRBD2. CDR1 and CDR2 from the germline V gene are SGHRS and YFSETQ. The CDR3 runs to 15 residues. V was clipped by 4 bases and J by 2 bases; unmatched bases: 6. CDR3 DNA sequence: TGCGCCAGCAGCCTCCGACTAGCGGCACAAGAGACCCAGTACTTC. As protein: CASSLRLAAQETQYF.

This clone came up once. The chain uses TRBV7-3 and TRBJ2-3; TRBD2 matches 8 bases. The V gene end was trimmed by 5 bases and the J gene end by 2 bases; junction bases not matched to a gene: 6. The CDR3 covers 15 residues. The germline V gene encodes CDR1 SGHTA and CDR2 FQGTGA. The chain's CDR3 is CASSKKLAATDTQYF. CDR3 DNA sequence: TGTGCCAGCAGCAAAAAACTAGCGGCCACAGATACGCAGTATTTT.